A selection of T cell receptor beta chains follows, all from one sample in a study of control samples from healthy donors and cancer patients. The assay was immunoSEQ multiplex PCR, and TCRdb's table has in-frame clones only and misses some. The table shows around 120,000 clones, with 93% occurring only once. Material for sequencing was blood. The receptor set was obtained from a man aged 25-45 years in good health. Each CDR3 is given with its conserved first and last residue.

v_call,j_call,cdr3_aa
TRBV30,TRBJ1-2,CAWSVRVRGYTF
TRBV9,TRBJ2-5,CASSVGPRAQGPGPKETQYF
TRBV27,TRBJ1-1,CASSLSKGYGSPEAFF
TRBV2,TRBJ1-1,CASNTDSERTEAFF
TRBV30,TRBJ2-6,CAWTAGQYFSGANVLTF
TRBV6-5,TRBJ2-5,CASRETGGPGAQYF
TRBV5-1,TRBJ2-3,CATQRGYADTQYF
TRBV24-1,TRBJ2-3,CATSAPATDTQYF
TRBV18,TRBJ2-5,CASSPPALGTQYF
TRBV28,TRBJ2-1,CASWEAGGPSNEQFF
TRBV6-5,TRBJ1-5,CASTPQGRQPQHF
TRBV5-5,TRBJ2-3,CASSLMAGYTDTQYF
TRBV5-4,TRBJ1-2,CASSLETGNGYTF
TRBV18,TRBJ1-2,CASSPSGTVINYGYTF
TRBV12-3/TRBV12-4,TRBJ2-3,CASSTSTDTQYF
TRBV14,TRBJ1-3,CASSQVRHPSSGNTIYF
TRBV6-1,TRBJ2-6,CASSEGVSGANVLTF
TRBV7-2,TRBJ2-7,CASSYSGPGDYEQYF
TRBV6-5,TRBJ2-1,CASSYVSFTSYNEQFF
TRBV4-1,TRBJ2-1,CASSPPGTGVKFYNEQFF
TRBV5-1,TRBJ2-4,CASSLVPGFENIQYF
TRBV19,TRBJ1-5,CASIGGRGTLSQPQHF
TRBV12-5,TRBJ2-2,CASGLGNSPTGELFF
TRBV27,TRBJ2-5,CASSFAWPRETQYF
TRBV7-9,TRBJ1-6,CASSQHRGGNSPLHF
TRBV3-1/TRBV3-2,TRBJ1-5,CASSQRGLADQPQHF
TRBV19,TRBJ1-5,CASSLRDQPQHF
TRBV6-5,TRBJ1-2,CATGLPGGYGYTF
TRBV6-2/TRBV6-3,TRBJ2-1,CASSQHKNRGRRSYNEQFF
TRBV7-6,TRBJ2-2,CASRPTPSTPSGELFF
TRBV28,TRBJ1-2,CASREGTINYGYTF
TRBV20-1,TRBJ1-1,CSASLADRTEAFF
TRBV12-3/TRBV12-4,TRBJ1-2,CASSFDRGYGYTF
TRBV19,TRBJ2-7,CASSIATGASPYEQYF
TRBV11-2,TRBJ1-1,CASSFPFRNTEAFF
TRBV19,TRBJ2-1,CASSASGTGGNEQFF
TRBV7-9,TRBJ2-2,CASRDGGDTGELFF
TRBV29-1,TRBJ1-2,CSANQGLYGYTF
TRBV5-5,TRBJ2-3,CASSSLPSGGTDTQYF
TRBV7-3,TRBJ2-1,CASSLGGQGSEQFF
TRBV30,TRBJ1-5,CAWSNGNSNQPQHF
TRBV3-1/TRBV3-2,TRBJ1-2,CASSQDRPGGSYGYTF
TRBV30,TRBJ2-3,CAWSLVSDTQYF